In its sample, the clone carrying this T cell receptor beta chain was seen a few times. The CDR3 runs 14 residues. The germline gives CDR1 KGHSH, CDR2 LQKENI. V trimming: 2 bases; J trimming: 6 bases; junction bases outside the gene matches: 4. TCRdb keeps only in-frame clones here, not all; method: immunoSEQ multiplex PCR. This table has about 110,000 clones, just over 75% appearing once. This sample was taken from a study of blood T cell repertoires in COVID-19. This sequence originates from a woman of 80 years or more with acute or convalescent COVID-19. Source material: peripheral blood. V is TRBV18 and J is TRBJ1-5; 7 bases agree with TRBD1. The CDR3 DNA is TGTGCCAGCTCACCATCGGACAGGATTCAGCCCCAGCATTTT. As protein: CASSPSDRIQPQHF.